The clone carrying this T cell receptor (beta chain) came up a few times. Its matching antigen is unknown. Regions amplified from RNA transcripts were the TCR beta CDR3 regions. During a first-round RT-PCR of the TCR CDR3, the HTBI primer set was used. MiXCR, applied by TCRdb to the multiplex PCR reads, yields one record per CDR3 protein. The sample contains 500,000 or so distinct CDR3 sequences, 17% of which appear only once. This entry belongs to a study of T cells in Graves' hyperthyroidism and ophthalmopathy. Study-wide findings and caveats: Model-based prediction identified ophthalmopathy a median roughly 5.9 months prior to its onset. Ophthalmopathy and stable hyperthyroidism were told apart by a 13 V-J model.

The TCR originated in a woman between 18 and 29 years old with Graves' ophthalmopathy. The sample comprised blood.

Here the CDR3 DNA reads TGTGCCAGCAGTGAATGGGTGTTTGGGGGGCACAATGAGCAGTTCTTC. It specifies CASSEWVFGGHNEQFF. This rearrangement joins TRBV6-1 to TRBJ2-1; the D gene could be TRBD1 or TRBD2 (6 bases each). Trimming left V 2 bases short and J 5 bases short, with 16 bases between. CDR3 length equals 16 residues. CDR1 and CDR2 (germline): MNHNS, SASEGT.